This T cell receptor beta chain was captured by sequencing in a study of cytomegalovirus exposure and HLA in healthy donors. The primer mix had 60 Vbeta and 13 Jbeta primers. Here immunoSEQ multiplex PCR was the method, and the copy in TCRdb shows in-frame clones only, minus some. The sample lists some 150,000 clones, about 75% seen once, with almost 4.5% in the top ten. V gave up 0 bases and J gave up 4 bases, with 10 bases separating them. This CDR3 has 14 residues. Germline V lookup: CDR1 SGDLS, CDR2 YYNGEE. V is TRBV9 and J is TRBJ1-1; no definite D call. The receptor was isolated from a man aged 55 to 70 in good health and CMV-seronegative. The sample taken for sequencing was PBMCs. The DNA for the CDR3 is TGTGCCAGCAGCGTAGACCAGGATTCCACTGAAGCTTTCTTT. Its protein product is CASSVDQDSTEAFF.